One and the same sample provided the 2 T cell receptor beta chains below, sequenced in a study of blood T cell repertoires in COVID-19. The assay was immunoSEQ multiplex PCR, and TCRdb's table has in-frame clones only and misses some. The table includes about 120,000 clones, almost 80% detected once. What was sequenced was peripheral blood. These receptors were collected from a woman aged 80 or over with active or convalescent COVID-19.

The CDR3 protein is CSVAVTGSSEQYF. The CDR3 nucleotides read TGCAGCGTTGCCGTTACAGGGTCTAGCGAGCAGTACTTC. V is TRBV29-1 and J is TRBJ2-7; possibly TRBD1 for D (6 bases). The length of the CDR3 is 13 residues. Trimming stripped 4 bases from V and 6 bases from J, with 16 bases between. Germline CDR1 SQVTM, CDR2 ANQGSEA.

The chain recombines TRBV5-1 with TRBJ2-4; 12 bases line up with TRBD2. The germline V gene has CDR1 SGHRS and CDR2 YFSETQ. There are 19 residues in the CDR3. With V trimmed by 0 bases and J by 2 bases, 9 bases remained unmatched. The CDR3 nucleotides are TGCGCCAGCAGCTTGGGTCTAGCGGGAGGGCCCGGGACCAAAAACATTCAGTACTTC. Residues: CASSLGLAGGPGTKNIQYF.